This T cell receptor (beta chain) is from a study of blood T cell repertoires in COVID-19. Study in general: Samples taken during acute and convalescent COVID-19 were collected in the United States, Italy and Spain. PBMCs, B-cell-depleted T cells, or T cells were the source of the cDNA or gDNA that made up the material.

Under the authors' procedure: Reference gene primer amplification gave nucleated cell count estimates. The assay was immunoSEQ multiplex PCR, and TCRdb's table has in-frame clones only and misses some. V, J and clone size derive from that table, while D and trimming were established from the DNA sequence. The repertoire holds about 120,000 clones, with roughly 87% as singletons. The CDR3 consists of 13 residues. The junction had 4 bases not matched to a gene; V was cut back by 4 bases and J by 4 bases. Germline CDR1 and CDR2: GTSNPN and SVGIG (reference sequence). This receptor was taken from a man older than 75 with acute or convalescent COVID-19. The gene calls are TRBV30 and TRBJ2-5; the match to TRBD2 covers 9 bases. Specimen: peripheral blood. Here the CDR3 reads CAWTILAGETQYF. DNA for the CDR3: TGTGCCTGGACCATACTAGCGGGAGAGACCCAGTACTTC.